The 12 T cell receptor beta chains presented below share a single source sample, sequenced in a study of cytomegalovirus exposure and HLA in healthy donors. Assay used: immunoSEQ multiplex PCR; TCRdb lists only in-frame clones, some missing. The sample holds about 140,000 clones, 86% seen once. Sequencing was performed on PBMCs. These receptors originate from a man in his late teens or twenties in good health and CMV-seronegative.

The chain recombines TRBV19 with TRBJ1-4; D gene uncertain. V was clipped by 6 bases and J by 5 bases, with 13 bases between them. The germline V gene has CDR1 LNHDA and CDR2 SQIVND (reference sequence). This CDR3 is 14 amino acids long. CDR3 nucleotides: TGTGCCAGTAGCCTCCGCGGGATCAATGAAAAACTGTTTTTT. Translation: CASSLRGINEKLFF.

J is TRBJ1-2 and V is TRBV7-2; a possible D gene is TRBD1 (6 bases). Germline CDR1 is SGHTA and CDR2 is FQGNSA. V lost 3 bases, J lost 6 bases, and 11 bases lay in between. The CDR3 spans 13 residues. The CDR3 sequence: CASSLSSGDGYTF. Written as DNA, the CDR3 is TGTGCCAGCAGCTTGTCGTCAGGGGATGGCTACACCTTC.

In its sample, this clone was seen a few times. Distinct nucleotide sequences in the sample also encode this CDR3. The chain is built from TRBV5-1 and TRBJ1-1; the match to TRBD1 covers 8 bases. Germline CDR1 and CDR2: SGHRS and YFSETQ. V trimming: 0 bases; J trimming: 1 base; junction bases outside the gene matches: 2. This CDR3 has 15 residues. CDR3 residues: CASSLATGGNTEAFF. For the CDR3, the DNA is TGCGCCAGCAGCTTGGCCACAGGGGGGAACACTGAAGCTTTCTTT.

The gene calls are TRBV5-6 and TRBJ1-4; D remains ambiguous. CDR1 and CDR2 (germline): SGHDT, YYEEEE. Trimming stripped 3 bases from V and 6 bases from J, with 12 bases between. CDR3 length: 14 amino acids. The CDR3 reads CASSSPGYDEKLFF. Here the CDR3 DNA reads TGTGCCAGCAGCTCCCCCGGGTACGATGAAAAACTGTTTTTT.

For the CDR3, the DNA is TGTGCCAGCAGTGAGATCAGGGTATCCTCTGGGGCCAACGTCCTGACTTTC. Its protein is CASSEIRVSSGANVLTF. J is TRBJ2-6 and V is TRBV2; D perhaps matches TRBD1 (5 bases). Germline V lookup: CDR1 SNHLY, CDR2 FYNNEI. The CDR3 is 17 amino acids. V lost 3 bases, J lost 0 bases, and 12 bases lay in between.

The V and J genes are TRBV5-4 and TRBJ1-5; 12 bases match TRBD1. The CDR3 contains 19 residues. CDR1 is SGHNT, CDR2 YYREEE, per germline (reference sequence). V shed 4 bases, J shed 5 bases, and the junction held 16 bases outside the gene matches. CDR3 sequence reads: CASSKAPGQGAERDQPQHF. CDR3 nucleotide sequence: TGTGCCAGCAGCAAGGCACCGGGACAGGGGGCGGAAAGGGATCAGCCCCAGCATTTT. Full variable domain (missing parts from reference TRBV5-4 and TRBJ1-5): ETGVTQSPTHLIKTRGQQVTLRCSSQSGHNTVSWYQQALGQGPQFIFQYYREEENGRGNFPPRFSGLQFPNYSSELNVNALELDDSALYLCASSKAPGQGAERDQPQHFGDGTRLSIL.

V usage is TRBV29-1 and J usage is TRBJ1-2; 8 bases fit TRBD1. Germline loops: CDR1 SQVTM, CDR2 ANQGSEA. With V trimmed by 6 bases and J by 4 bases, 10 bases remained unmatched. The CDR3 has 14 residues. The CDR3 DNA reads TGCAGCGTCGGTTGGACAGGGTCTGCCTATGGCTACACCTTC. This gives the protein CSVGWTGSAYGYTF.

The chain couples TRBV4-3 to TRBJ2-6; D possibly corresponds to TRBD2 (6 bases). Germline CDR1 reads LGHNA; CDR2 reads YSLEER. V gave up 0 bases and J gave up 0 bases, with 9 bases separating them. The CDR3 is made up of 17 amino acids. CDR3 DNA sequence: TGCGCCAGCAGCCAAGATCGTAGCGGCTCTGGGGCCAACGTCCTGACTTTC. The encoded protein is CASSQDRSGSGANVLTF.

The CDR3 loop is CASRTVDSNQPQHF. The DNA for the CDR3 is TGTGCCAGCAGAACAGTAGATAGCAATCAGCCCCAGCATTTT. The gene calls are TRBV28 and TRBJ1-5; no firm D call. In germline, CDR1 is MDHEN, CDR2 SYDVKM. The CDR3 totals 14 residues. The germline V and J ends were trimmed by 6 bases and 0 bases, with 9 bases remaining between them.

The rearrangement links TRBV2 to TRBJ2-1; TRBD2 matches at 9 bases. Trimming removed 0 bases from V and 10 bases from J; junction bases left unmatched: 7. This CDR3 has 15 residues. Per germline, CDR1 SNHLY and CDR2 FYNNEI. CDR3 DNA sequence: TGTGCCAGCAGTGAAGCGCTGGGGCTAGCGGGGGAGCAGTTCTTC. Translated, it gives CASSEALGLAGEQFF.

Written as DNA, the CDR3 is TGTGCCAGCAGCTTAGACGGTGCTGCTTTGGACAGCGGTACTAACTATGGCTACACCTTC. Translating gives CASSLDGAALDSGTNYGYTF. The chain carries TRBV7-8 and TRBJ1-2; D is perhaps TRBD1 (6 bases). The CDR3 has 20 amino acids. Trimming took 1 base from V and 0 from J, leaving 24 bases between them. CDR1 and CDR2 (germline): SGHVS, FQNEAQ.

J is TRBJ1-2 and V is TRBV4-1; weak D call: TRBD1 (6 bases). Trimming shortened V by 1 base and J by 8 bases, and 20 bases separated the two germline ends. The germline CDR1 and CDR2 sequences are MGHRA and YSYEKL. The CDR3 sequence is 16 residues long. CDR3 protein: CASSQGRIGGFRGYTF. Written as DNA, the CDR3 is TGCGCCAGCAGCCAAGGCCGCATTGGGGGCTTTAGGGGCTACACCTTC.